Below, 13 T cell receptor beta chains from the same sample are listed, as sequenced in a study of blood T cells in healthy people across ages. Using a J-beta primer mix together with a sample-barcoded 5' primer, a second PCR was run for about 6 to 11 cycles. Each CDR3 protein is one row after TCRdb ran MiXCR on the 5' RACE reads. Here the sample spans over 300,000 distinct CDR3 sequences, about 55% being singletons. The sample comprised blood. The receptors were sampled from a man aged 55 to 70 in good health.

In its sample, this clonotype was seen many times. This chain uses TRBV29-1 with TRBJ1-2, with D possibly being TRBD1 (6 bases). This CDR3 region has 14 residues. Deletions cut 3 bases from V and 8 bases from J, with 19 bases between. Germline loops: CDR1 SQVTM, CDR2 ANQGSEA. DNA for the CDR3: TGCAGCGTTGAGCCGGACAGCCTTATTGGGGGCTACACCTTC. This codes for CSVEPDSLIGGYTF.

The CDR3 protein is CASSRDAALRGTQYF. CDR3 sequence (DNA): TGTGCCAGCAGTCGGGACGCGGCCTTAAGGGGCACGCAGTATTTT. This chain links TRBV12-3 or TRBV12-4 with TRBJ2-3; D might be TRBD1 or TRBD2, each matching 5 bases. CDR3 length: 15 amino acids. Between the trimmed V and J ends, which lost 5 bases and 9 bases, there was a span of 21 bases.

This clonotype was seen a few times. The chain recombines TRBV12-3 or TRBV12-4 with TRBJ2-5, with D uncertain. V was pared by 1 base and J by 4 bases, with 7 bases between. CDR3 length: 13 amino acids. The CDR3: CASSLGVRETQYF. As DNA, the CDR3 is TGTGCCAGCAGTTTAGGAGTCAGAGAGACCCAGTACTTC.

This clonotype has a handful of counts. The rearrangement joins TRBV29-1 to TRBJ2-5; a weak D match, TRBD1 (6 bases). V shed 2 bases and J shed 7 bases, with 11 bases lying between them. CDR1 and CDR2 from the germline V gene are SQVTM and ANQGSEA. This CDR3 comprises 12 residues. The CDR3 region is CSVEIQGGTQYF. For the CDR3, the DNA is TGCAGCGTTGAAATACAGGGTGGGACCCAGTACTTC.

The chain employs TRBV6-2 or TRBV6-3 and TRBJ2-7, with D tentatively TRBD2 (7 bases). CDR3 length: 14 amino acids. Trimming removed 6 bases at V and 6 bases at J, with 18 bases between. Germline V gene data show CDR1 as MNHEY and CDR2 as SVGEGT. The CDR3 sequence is CASRTGGSGCEQYF. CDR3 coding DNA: TGTGCCAGCAGGACGGGGGGCTCGGGCTGCGAGCAGTACTTC.

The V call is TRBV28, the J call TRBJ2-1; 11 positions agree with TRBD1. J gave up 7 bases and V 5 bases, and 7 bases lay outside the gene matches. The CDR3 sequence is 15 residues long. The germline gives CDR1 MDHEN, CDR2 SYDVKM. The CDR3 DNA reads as TGTGCCAGCAGTCCTGGGACAGGGGGTTCGAATGAGCAGTTCTTC. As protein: CASSPGTGGSNEQFF.

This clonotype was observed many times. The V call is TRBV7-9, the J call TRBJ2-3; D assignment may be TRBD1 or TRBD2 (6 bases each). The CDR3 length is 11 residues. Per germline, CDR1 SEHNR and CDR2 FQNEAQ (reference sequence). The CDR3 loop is CTGGLTDTQYF. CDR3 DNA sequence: TGTACCGGGGGCCTCACAGATACGCAGTATTTT.

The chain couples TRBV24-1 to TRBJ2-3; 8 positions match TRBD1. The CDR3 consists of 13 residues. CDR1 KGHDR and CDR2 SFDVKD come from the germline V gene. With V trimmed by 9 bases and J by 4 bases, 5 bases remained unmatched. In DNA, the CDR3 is TGTGCCACCTCGACAGGGGAGCCAGATACGCAGTATTTT. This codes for CATSTGEPDTQYF.

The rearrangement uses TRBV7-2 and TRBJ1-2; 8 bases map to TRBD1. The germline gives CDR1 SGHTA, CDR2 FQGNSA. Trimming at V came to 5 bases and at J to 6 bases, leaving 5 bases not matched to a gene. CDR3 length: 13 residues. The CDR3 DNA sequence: TGTGCCAGCAGCCCGGACAGGGACCATGGCTACACCTTC. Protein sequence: CASSPDRDHGYTF.

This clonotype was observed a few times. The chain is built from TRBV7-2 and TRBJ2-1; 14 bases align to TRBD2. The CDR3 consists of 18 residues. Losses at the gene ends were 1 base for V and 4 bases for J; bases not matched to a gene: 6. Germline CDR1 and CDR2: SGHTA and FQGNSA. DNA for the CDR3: TGTGCCAGCAGCTTAGGACTAGCGGGAGGGAGGGGGTACAATGAGCAGTTCTTC. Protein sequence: CASSLGLAGGRGYNEQFF.

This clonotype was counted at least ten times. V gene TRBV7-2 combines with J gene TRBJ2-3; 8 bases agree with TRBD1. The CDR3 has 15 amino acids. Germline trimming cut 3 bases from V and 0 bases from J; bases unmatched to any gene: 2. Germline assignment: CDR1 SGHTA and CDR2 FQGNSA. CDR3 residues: CASSFNRGSTDTQYF. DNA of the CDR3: TGTGCCAGCAGCTTCAACAGGGGGAGCACAGATACGCAGTATTTT.

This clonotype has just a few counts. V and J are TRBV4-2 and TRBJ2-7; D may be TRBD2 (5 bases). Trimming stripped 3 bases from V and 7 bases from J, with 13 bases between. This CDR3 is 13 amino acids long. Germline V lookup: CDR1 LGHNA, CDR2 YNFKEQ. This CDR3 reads CASSHLARVEQYF. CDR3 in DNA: TGTGCCAGCAGCCACCTAGCCCGAGTAGAGCAGTACTTC.

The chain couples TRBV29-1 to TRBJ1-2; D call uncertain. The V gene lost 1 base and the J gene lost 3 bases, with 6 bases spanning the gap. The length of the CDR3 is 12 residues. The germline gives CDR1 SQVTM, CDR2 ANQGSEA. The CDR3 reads CSVEGTYYGYTF. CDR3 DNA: TGCAGCGTTGAAGGGACGTACTATGGCTACACCTTC.